This T cell receptor (beta chain) was captured by sequencing in a study of blood T cells in healthy people across ages. Study-wide results and caveats: Age showed a roughly linear inverse relationship with TCR beta diversity per million T cells.

Each donor supplied roughly 9.2 milliliters of peripheral blood. This clonotype was detected only a few times. Its specificity is unknown. Together with a sample-barcoded 5' primer, a J-beta primer mix was included in a second PCR lasting about 6 to 11 cycles. TCRdb processed the 5' RACE reads anew with MiXCR; each CDR3 protein has one entry. The table includes 1.5 million or so distinct CDR3 sequences, roughly 40% detected once. Sequenced material: blood. The TCR comes from a woman aged 18-29 years in good health.

In nucleotides, the CDR3 is TGTGCCAGCAGAGACCCCGGGACAAAAGGCCAAGAGACCCAGTACTTC. Protein: CASRDPGTKGQETQYF. V gene TRBV12-3 or TRBV12-4 combines with J gene TRBJ2-5; maybe TRBD1 (6 bases). The CDR3 has 16 residues. The V and J ends lost 6 bases and 1 base respectively, with 18 bases between them.